These 15 T cell receptor beta chains originate from one sample sequenced in a study of beta chain features in type 1 diabetes. Study conclusions and caveats: Shortening of TCRB CDR3s, moderate but significant, appeared in all four CD4+ subsets of Type 1 diabetes patients.

These TCRs' antigens remain unknown. TCRB transcripts that were expressed got sequenced, as all of the isolated RNA had been reverse transcribed. The data were produced by immunoSEQ multiplex PCR, yet TCRdb's version contains in-frame clones alone and is incomplete. The table includes tens of thousands of clones, about three fifths detected once. Sequencing was performed on stem cell memory CD4+ T cells from blood. The receptors were sampled from a woman aged 30 to 39 with type 1 diabetes.

J is TRBJ2-7 and V is TRBV18; D not resolved. Germline CDR1 KGHSH, CDR2 LQKENI. V was clipped by 0 bases and J by 0 bases, with 12 bases between them. The length of the CDR3 is 16 residues. The CDR3: CASSPPSTVSSYEQYF. The CDR3 DNA follows: TGTGCCAGCTCACCACCGAGTACCGTCTCCTCCTACGAGCAGTACTTC. Together with reference TRBV18 and TRBJ2-7, the CDR3 gives the full variable domain: NAGVMQNPRHLVRRRGQEARLRCSPMKGHSHVYWYRQLPEEGLKFMVYLQKENIIDESGMPKERFSAEFPKEGPSILRIQQVVRGDSAAYFCASSPPSTVSSYEQYFGPGTRLTVT.

This clone showed up just a few times. The genes are TRBV18 and TRBJ2-2, with 7 bases that match TRBD1. Per the germline V gene, CDR1 is KGHSH and CDR2 is LQKENI. Trimming removed 4 bases from V and 2 bases from J; junction bases left unmatched: 7. There are 16 residues in the CDR3. This CDR3 is CASSLPGQRNTGELFF. CDR3 coding DNA: TGTGCCAGCTCACTACCGGGACAGCGTAACACCGGGGAGCTGTTTTTT. Based on the CDR3 plus reference TRBV18 and TRBJ2-2, the full variable domain is NAGVMQNPRHLVRRRGQEARLRCSPMKGHSHVYWYRQLPEEGLKFMVYLQKENIIDESGMPKERFSAEFPKEGPSILRIQQVVRGDSAAYFCASSLPGQRNTGELFFGEGSRLTVL.

This chain links TRBV7-2 with TRBJ2-7, with D possibly being TRBD2 (6 bases). Looked up from germline, CDR1 is SGHTA and CDR2 is FQGNSA. The CDR3 is 13 residues long. Trimming cost V 8 bases and J 0 bases, with 11 bases left between them. CDR3 residues: CASGRDFSYEQYF. For the CDR3, the DNA is TGTGCCAGCGGCCGGGACTTCTCCTACGAGCAGTACTTC.

V is TRBV9 and J is TRBJ1-1; D not certain. The germline V and J ends were trimmed by 1 base and 2 bases, with 12 bases remaining between them. Germline CDR1 SGDLS, CDR2 YYNGEE. This CDR3 comprises 15 residues. CDR3 residues: CASSVFPTSNTEAFF. Written as DNA, the CDR3 is TGTGCCAGCAGCGTATTTCCCACATCAAACACTGAAGCTTTCTTT.

This chain uses TRBV19 with TRBJ1-5, with D maybe TRBD1 (5 bases). V was clipped by 6 bases and J by 3 bases, with 15 bases between them. CDR3 length: 15 residues. In germline, CDR1 is LNHDA, CDR2 SQIVND (reference sequence). CDR3 residues: CASRLKGRINQPQHF. CDR3 nucleotide sequence: TGTGCCAGTAGACTAAAGGGGCGTATCAATCAGCCCCAGCATTTT. Complete variable domain (other parts from reference TRBV19 and TRBJ1-5): DGGITQSPKYLFRKEGQNVTLSCEQNLNHDAMYWYRQDPGQGLRLIYYSQIVNDFQKGDIAEGYSVSREKKESFPLTVTSAQKNPTAFYLCASRLKGRINQPQHFGDGTRLSIL.

The rearrangement links TRBV7-2 to TRBJ2-1; the D gene is possibly TRBD2 (7 bases). V lost 5 bases, J lost 8 bases, and 16 bases lay in between. This CDR3 is built from 14 residues. Germline values: CDR1 SGHTA, CDR2 FQGNSA. CDR3 loop: CASSQSGGGDEQFF. The CDR3 DNA reads as TGTGCCAGCAGCCAGAGCGGAGGGGGGGATGAGCAGTTCTTC.

The chain employs TRBV28 and TRBJ2-1, with no clear D. With 6 bases removed from V and 15 bases from J, the gap between germline ends came to 21 bases. Germline lookup yields CDR1 MDHEN and CDR2 SYDVKM. The CDR3 spans 13 residues. The CDR3 DNA reads as TGTGCCAGCAGCCTTCCGCCCGGTCATCGTTGGTTCTTC. Translated: CASSLPPGHRWFF.

This sequence joins TRBV6-6 and TRBJ1-5, with 8 bases that match TRBD1. The CDR3 is 15 amino acids. Germline V gene sequence: CDR1 MNHNY, CDR2 SVGAGI (reference sequence). The junction had 4 bases not matched to a gene; V was cut back by 5 bases and J by 1 base. In DNA form, the CDR3 reads TGTGCCAGCAGTGCTTACAGGGGGAGCAATCAGCCCCAGCATTTT. Its translation: CASSAYRGSNQPQHF.

Notes on this clone: The sample carries other DNA sequences with the same CDR3. The chain employs TRBV5-1 and TRBJ2-1, with a possible D match to TRBD2 (6 bases). CDR1 SGHRS and CDR2 YFSETQ come from the germline V gene. This CDR3 spans 13 amino acids. The V end lost 2 bases, the J end lost 5 bases, and 8 bases lay between the germline ends. CDR3 in DNA: TGCGCCAGCAGCTTTCGCGGGGACAATGAGCAGTTCTTC. As protein: CASSFRGDNEQFF.

This clone was seen more than once but under ten times. CDR3 DNA: TGTGCCAGCATATCCAGGTCGAACACTGAAGCTTTCTTT. Translated, it gives CASISRSNTEAFF. The V gene is TRBV6-1, the J gene TRBJ1-1; unclear D gene. This CDR3 contains 13 residues. V shed 7 bases and J shed 1 base, with 10 bases lying between them. CDR1 and CDR2 (germline): MNHNS, SASEGT.

The rearrangement joins TRBV2 to TRBJ2-1, with 10 bases lining up with TRBD2. The germline CDR1 and CDR2 sequences are SNHLY and FYNNEI. V lost 9 bases, J lost 9 bases, and 11 bases stayed unmatched. This CDR3 has 14 residues. The CDR3 DNA reads as TGTGCCAGGACTGGAGCGGGAGGGCCTGGTGAGCAGTTCTTC. This sequence encodes CARTGAGGPGEQFF. Combining the CDR3 with reference TRBV2 and TRBJ2-1 gives the whole variable domain EPEVTQTPSHQVTQMGQEVILRCVPISNHLYFYWYRQILGQKVEFLVSFYNNEISEKSEIFDDQFSVERPDGSNFTLKIRSTKLEDSAMYFCARTGAGGPGEQFFGPGTRLTVL.

The rearrangement joins TRBV7-9 to TRBJ2-5, with 10 bases matching TRBD2. CDR1 is SEHNR, CDR2 FQNEAQ, per germline (reference sequence). This CDR3 is built from 15 residues. Trimming at V came to 5 bases and at J to 2 bases, leaving 5 bases not matched to a gene. The CDR3 here is CASSPAGGGQETQYF. CDR3 DNA: TGTGCCAGCAGCCCAGCGGGAGGGGGACAAGAGACCCAGTACTTC.

The J gene is TRBJ2-1, the V gene TRBV2, with D uncertain. The germline V and J ends were trimmed by 5 bases and 9 bases, with 11 bases remaining between them. This CDR3 comprises 12 residues. Germline CDR1 reads SNHLY; CDR2 reads FYNNEI. The CDR3 region is CASSKTVSEQFF. CDR3 in DNA: TGTGCCAGCAGTAAGACTGTATCTGAGCAGTTCTTC.

V gene TRBV18 combines with J gene TRBJ1-2; D unclear. Per the germline V gene, CDR1 is KGHSH and CDR2 is LQKENI. The CDR3 runs 12 residues. Trimming removed 0 bases at V and 8 bases at J, with 7 bases between. The CDR3 nucleotides are TGTGCCAGCTCACCACCGGTCCAGGGCTACACCTTC. Protein sequence: CASSPPVQGYTF.

A single count supports this clone. Sequence at one end of the junction differs from germline and may be a read error. The genes are TRBV28 and TRBJ1-2; D gene ambiguous. Germline V CDR1 and CDR2: MDHEN, SYDVKM. The CDR3 consists of 13 residues. In nucleotides, the CDR3 is TGTGCCAGCAGTCCTCCATTGACACCGTCGCTCTCCTTC. Its translation is CASSPPLTPSLSF.